This T cell receptor (beta chain) was captured in a study of CD8+CD57+ T cells in acquired aplastic anemia. General study results and limits: Comparison of patients with controls identified nearly 30 shared CD8+ CDR3 sequences.

V lost 4 bases and J lost 7; bases outside the gene matches: 9. Germline CDR1 SGHKS, CDR2 YYEKEE (reference sequence). This CDR3 comprises 16 residues. The use of genomic DNA as template underpinned the TCR beta VDJ and CDR3 profiling. TCRdb ran MiXCR on the reads and lists one entry per CDR3 protein. The profile shows 300,000 or so distinct CDR3 sequences, approximately 58% of them singletons. All sequencing subjects had displayed CD8+CD57+ cell expansion on flow cytometry. As for this clonotype: Antigen: not known. One base away lies a much larger clone, so this may be a sequencing read error.

The chain couples TRBV5-5 to TRBJ2-1, with 12 bases aligning to TRBD2. Material: sorted CD4+, CD8+, or CD8+CD57+ T cells (not recorded which) from PBMCs. The sequence was collected from a human donor with aplastic anemia. The CDR3 loop reads CASSGYSGTSGNEQFF. CDR3 DNA sequence: TGTGCCAGCAGCGGGTATTCCGGGACTAGCGGGAATGAGCAGTTCTTC.